Below, 23 T cell receptor beta chains from the same sample are listed, as sequenced in a study of shared clonotypes between healthy human individuals. Repertoires were generated with immunoSEQ multiplex PCR, while TCRdb's copy carries only in-frame clones and drops some. The top ten hold around 1.5% of the sample, which has about 980,000 clones, over 75% seen once. The sample taken for sequencing was memory CD4+ T cells sorted from blood. The subset is: CD45RA-negative fraction. The receptors shown here come from a man aged 18-30 years in good health.

This clone was seen a few times. The chain couples TRBV5-1 to TRBJ1-1; D gene unclear. This CDR3 is built from 14 residues. V was shortened by 6 bases and J by 5 bases, with 17 bases between the two germline ends. Germline CDR1 SGHRS, CDR2 YFSETQ. CDR3 residues: CASKPRSVVTEAFF. CDR3 DNA sequence: TGCGCCAGCAAGCCCAGGAGTGTTGTGACTGAAGCTTTCTTT.

This clone was observed a few times. The J gene is TRBJ1-5, the V gene TRBV30; 9 nucleotides align to TRBD1. Germline lookup yields CDR1 GTSNPN and CDR2 SVGIG (reference sequence). Losses at the gene ends were 1 base for V and 6 bases for J; bases not matched to a gene: 1. CDR3 length equals 13 residues. CDR3: CAWSATGGQPQHF. CDR3 DNA sequence: TGTGCCTGGAGTGCGACAGGGGGTCAGCCCCAGCATTTT.

This clone showed up just a few times. The chain is built from TRBV29-1 and TRBJ1-1; 7 bases map to TRBD1. The germline V gene has CDR1 SQVTM and CDR2 ANQGSEA. Losses at the gene ends were 7 bases for V and 5 bases for J; bases not matched to a gene: 7. CDR3 length: 12 amino acids. The CDR3 DNA follows: TGCAGCGCCAGACAGGGTAAAACTGAAGCTTTCTTT. Its translation: CSARQGKTEAFF.

The J gene is TRBJ1-2, the V gene TRBV5-1, with D maybe TRBD1 (5 bases). The CDR3 has 13 amino acids. Per the germline V gene, CDR1 is SGHRS and CDR2 is YFSETQ. Trimming removed 4 bases from V and 5 bases from J, with 12 bases in between. CDR3 residues: CASSAGTAYGYTF. The CDR3, as DNA: TGCGCCAGCAGCGCCGGGACCGCATATGGCTACACCTTC. Variable domain in full (rest from reference TRBV5-1 and TRBJ1-2): KAGVTQTPRYLIKTRGQQVTLSCSPISGHRSVSWYQQTPGQGLQFLFEYFSETQRNKGNFPGRFSGRQFSNSRSEMNVSTLELGDSALYLCASSAGTAYGYTFGSGTRLTVV.

The V call is TRBV7-2, the J call TRBJ2-1; maybe TRBD2 (6 bases). The length of the CDR3 is 15 residues. Germline CDR1 reads SGHTA; CDR2 reads FQGNSA. Trimming pared 0 bases from V and 4 bases from J, leaving 10 bases between. The CDR3 DNA is TGTGCCAGCAGCTTAGCTGCGGGAAAGTACAATGAGCAGTTCTTC. It encodes CASSLAAGKYNEQFF. The complete variable domain, with remaining parts taken from reference TRBV7-2 and TRBJ2-1, reads GAGVSQSPSNKVTEKGKDVELRCDPISGHTALYWYRQSLGQGLEFLIYFQGNSAPDKSGLPSDRFSAERTGGSVSTLTIQRTQQEDSAVYLCASSLAAGKYNEQFFGPGTRLTVL.

This chain uses TRBV2 with TRBJ1-4; 9 positions match TRBD1. The CDR3 totals 14 residues. Per the germline V gene, CDR1 is SNHLY and CDR2 is FYNNEI. With 1 base clipped from V and 9 bases from J, the junction kept 3 bases outside the gene matches. The CDR3 coding sequence is TGTGCCAGCAGTGAAGGGACAGGGGTACAAAAACTGTTTTTT. Encoded protein: CASSEGTGVQKLFF.

This rearrangement joins TRBV20-1 to TRBJ1-2; TRBD1 aligns across 8 bases. CDR3 length equals 11 residues. V was pared by 5 bases and J by 6 bases, with 2 bases of the junction left unmatched. Germline loops: CDR1 DFQATT, CDR2 SNEGSKA (reference sequence). The CDR3 coding sequence is TGCAGTGCTCAGGGGGCGGATGGCTACACCTTC. Translated: CSAQGADGYTF.

The rearrangement uses TRBV2 and TRBJ1-6; D remains ambiguous. The CDR3 extends over 12 amino acids. The germline gives CDR1 SNHLY, CDR2 FYNNEI. The ends were cut back, 6 bases at V and 10 bases at J, with 10 bases in the middle. This CDR3 is CASSPDRSPLHF. Here the CDR3 DNA reads TGTGCCAGCAGCCCGGACCGGTCACCCCTCCACTTT.

In regard to this clone: Other DNA sequences in this sample translate to the same CDR3. The gene calls are TRBV5-6 and TRBJ1-5; TRBD1 agrees at 9 bases. Per germline, CDR1 SGHDT and CDR2 YYEEEE. This CDR3 has 14 residues. After removal of 5 bases from V and 2 bases from J, the junction contained 2 bases not matched to a gene. For the CDR3, the DNA is TGTGCCAGCAGTAGGACAGGGGGCAATCAGCCCCAGCATTTT. Protein sequence: CASSRTGGNQPQHF. The full variable domain, rest sourced from reference TRBV5-6 and TRBJ1-5, is DAGVTQSPTHLIKTRGQQVTLRCSPKSGHDTVSWYQQALGQGPQFIFQYYEEEERQRGNFPDRFSGHQFPNYSSELNVNALLLGDSALYLCASSRTGGNQPQHFGDGTRLSIL.

This rearrangement joins TRBV19 to TRBJ1-5, with 9 nucleotides matching TRBD1. The CDR3 contains 15 residues. The germline CDR1 and CDR2 sequences are LNHDA and SQIVND (reference sequence). Unmatched junction bases numbered 13, after V lost 10 bases and J lost 6 bases. Here the CDR3 reads CATSDLGQGRQPQHF. The CDR3 bases are TGTGCCACCTCTGACCTTGGACAGGGGCGTCAGCCCCAGCATTTT.

The V call is TRBV9, the J call TRBJ1-4; a possible D gene is TRBD1 (5 bases). Germline V gene sequence: CDR1 SGDLS, CDR2 YYNGEE. The CDR3 length is 15 residues. Trimming stripped 4 bases from V and 5 bases from J, with 15 bases between. The CDR3 is CASSPGTAKNEKLFF. The CDR3 DNA reads as TGTGCCAGCAGCCCCGGGACCGCGAAAAATGAAAAACTGTTTTTT.

The CDR3 reads CASSKSPGGTPGANVLTF. The CDR3 DNA reads as TGTGCCAGTAGTAAGTCTCCCGGGGGAACGCCCGGGGCCAACGTCCTGACTTTC. V usage is TRBV19 and J usage is TRBJ2-6; D possibly corresponds to TRBD2 (6 bases). Germline loops: CDR1 LNHDA, CDR2 SQIVND (reference sequence). V was cut by 4 bases and J by 4 bases, with 20 bases left in between. The CDR3 length is 18 residues.

This clone was detected only a few times. This chain connects TRBV2 to TRBJ2-7; tentative D call: TRBD1 (6 bases). Per germline, CDR1 SNHLY and CDR2 FYNNEI. The CDR3 covers 14 residues. V was clipped by 5 bases and J by 0 bases, with 11 bases between them. CDR3 sequence reads: CASSPGTSSYEQYF. In DNA, the CDR3 is TGTGCCAGCAGTCCAGGGACAAGCTCCTACGAGCAGTACTTC.

This clone showed up just once. In nucleotides, the CDR3 is TGTGCCACCAAATCTGAGGCGGGGAACTACAATGAGCAGTTCTTC. It encodes CATKSEAGNYNEQFF. J is TRBJ2-1 and V is TRBV5-8; D is perhaps TRBD2 (6 bases). The V and J ends lost 9 bases and 3 bases respectively, with 19 bases between them. Looked up from germline, CDR1 is SGHTS and CDR2 is YDEGEE. This CDR3 has 15 amino acids.

The CDR3 sequence: CASSVPPVQPINSPLHF. The CDR3 DNA follows: TGTGCCAGCAGTGTCCCCCCCGTACAGCCCATTAATTCACCCCTCCACTTT. J is TRBJ1-6 and V is TRBV6-4; D remains unclear. CDR3 length: 17 amino acids. V lost 4 bases and J 6 bases, leaving 19 bases between the germline ends. Germline CDR1 reads MRHNA; CDR2 reads SNTAGT.

This clone was counted a few times. This rearrangement joins TRBV30 to TRBJ2-7, with D perhaps TRBD2 (5 bases). V lost 3 bases to trimming and J lost 1 base, with 13 bases between them. CDR3 length equals 14 residues. CDR1 is GTSNPN, CDR2 SVGIG, per germline (reference sequence). CDR3 amino acids: CAWRVPAASYEQYF. CDR3 coding DNA: TGTGCCTGGAGAGTCCCAGCGGCATCCTACGAGCAGTACTTC.

The gene calls are TRBV5-1 and TRBJ1-2; TRBD1 is a possible D gene (5 bases). The CDR3 is made up of 14 amino acids. Between the trimmed V and J ends, which lost 0 bases and 1 base, there was a span of 7 bases. Germline V gene lookup returns CDR1 SGHRS and CDR2 YFSETQ. As DNA, the CDR3 is TGCGCCAGCAGCTTGGGACAGAATAACTATGGCTACACCTTC. This gives the protein CASSLGQNNYGYTF.

This clone turned up a few times. The gene calls are TRBV7-2 and TRBJ1-4; D gene ambiguous. Trimming pared 0 bases from V and 11 bases from J, leaving 7 bases between. The CDR3 runs 12 residues. Germline V gene lookup returns CDR1 SGHTA and CDR2 FQGNSA. CDR3 sequence: CASSLAPGKLFF. CDR3 DNA sequence: TGTGCCAGCAGCTTAGCGCCGGGGAAACTGTTTTTT. The entire variable domain, with the rest obtained from reference TRBV7-2 and TRBJ1-4, is as follows: GAGVSQSPSNKVTEKGKDVELRCDPISGHTALYWYRQSLGQGLEFLIYFQGNSAPDKSGLPSDRFSAERTGGSVSTLTIQRTQQEDSAVYLCASSLAPGKLFFGSGTQLSVL.

Details on this clone: Since a far larger clone is one base different, this is likely a read error. The same CDR3 can be traced to other DNA sequences in this sample. The chain joins TRBV5-1 to TRBJ2-7; the D is unclear. Per germline, CDR1 SGHRS and CDR2 YFSETQ. The V end was cut by 3 bases, the J end by 2 bases, with 3 bases between. There are 11 residues in the CDR3. The DNA for the CDR3 is TGCGCCAGCAGCTCCGCCTACGAGCAGTACTTC. This sequence encodes CASSSAYEQYF. The whole variable domain, remainder taken from reference TRBV5-1 and TRBJ2-7, is KAGVTQTPRYLIKTRGQQVTLSCSPISGHRSVSWYQQTPGQGLQFLFEYFSETQRNKGNFPGRFSGRQFSNSRSEMNVSTLELGDSALYLCASSSAYEQYFGPGTRLTVT.

This clone was seen once. The junction does not match germline at one end; this may be a read error. V is TRBV7-7 and J is TRBJ2-2; D remains unclear. Per germline, CDR1 SSHAT and CDR2 FNYEAQ (reference sequence). The CDR3 has 18 residues. The CDR3 loop is CASSRLGFRTANTGELFF. CDR3 coding DNA: TGTGCTAGCAGCCGGCTGGGGTTCCGGACGGCGAACACCGGGGAGCTGTTTTTT.

The chain recombines TRBV19 with TRBJ2-5; D is possibly TRBD1 or TRBD2 (5 bases each). Trimming cost V 10 bases and J 1 base, with 16 bases left between them. Germline loops: CDR1 LNHDA, CDR2 SQIVND (reference sequence). This CDR3 is built from 14 residues. The CDR3 is CATSGWGFQETQYF. The CDR3 nucleotides read TGTGCCACCTCCGGTTGGGGGTTCCAAGAGACCCAGTACTTC.

A single count supports this clone. The chain is built from TRBV28 and TRBJ1-1; TRBD1 matches at 9 bases. Trimming removed 5 bases from V and 6 bases from J; junction bases left unmatched: 7. CDR3 length: 14 residues. The germline CDR1 and CDR2 sequences are MDHEN and SYDVKM. In DNA, the CDR3 is TGTGCCAGCAGTCCTGGAGGGACAGGGCCTGAAGCTTTCTTT. Translating it yields CASSPGGTGPEAFF.

V gene TRBV19 combines with J gene TRBJ1-2, with 8 bases fitting TRBD1. This CDR3 has 14 amino acids. Germline values: CDR1 LNHDA, CDR2 SQIVND (reference sequence). V lost 0 bases, J lost 6 bases, and 3 bases stayed unmatched. The CDR3 spells CASSIDRGPDGYTF. The CDR3 DNA follows: TGTGCCAGTAGTATAGACAGGGGGCCGGATGGCTACACCTTC.